These 30 T cell receptor beta chains came from one sample sequenced in a study of immune cell composition in non-small cell lung cancer. The method was immunoSEQ multiplex PCR; TCRdb's version includes in-frame clones alone and lacks a portion of them. The sample carries approximately 1,800 clones, 60% to 75% recorded once. Normal lung sampling was at least 3 cm from the tumour, as distant as possible. The sample was non-adjacent lung tissue. All receptors derive from a human donor with non-small cell lung cancer.

This chain uses TRBV5-5 with TRBJ1-2; D might be TRBD1 (6 bases). V was clipped by 4 bases and J by 5 bases, with 15 bases between them. CDR3 length: 14 amino acids. Germline loops: CDR1 SGHKS, CDR2 YYEKEE (reference sequence). CDR3 sequence: CASSPDSGGYGYTF. CDR3 DNA sequence: TGTGCCAGCAGCCCGGACAGTGGCGGGTATGGCTACACCTTC.

This rearrangement joins TRBV6-6 to TRBJ2-2, with D possibly matching TRBD2 (5 bases). Germline CDR1 MNHNY, CDR2 SVGAGI (reference sequence). V lost 2 bases and J lost 5, with 9 bases in between. This CDR3 has 14 residues. CDR3 region: CASSYDSETGELFF. The CDR3 DNA reads TGTGCCAGCAGTTACGATAGCGAGACCGGGGAGCTGTTTTTT.

The chain employs TRBV5-1 and TRBJ2-5; perhaps TRBD2 as D (5 bases). CDR3 length: 15 residues. V was shortened by 0 bases and J by 0 bases, with 9 bases between the two germline ends. The V gene's germline CDR1 is SGHRS and CDR2 YFSETQ. The CDR3 coding sequence is TGCGCCAGCAGCTTGGGCGGGCACTACCAAGAGACCCAGTACTTC. Translation: CASSLGGHYQETQYF.

In regard to this clone: One end of the junction varies from germline; a read error may be responsible. This chain links TRBV5-3 with TRBJ2-7, with unresolved D. TRBV5-3 qualifies as an ORF whose function is uncertain. The CDR3 has 11 amino acids. The DNA for the CDR3 is TGTGCCAGCAGCTCCAGATTCGAGCAGTACTTC. Translated: CASSSRFEQYF.

The rearrangement links TRBV19 to TRBJ2-3; D ambiguous. The CDR3 spans 15 residues. Germline V gene lookup returns CDR1 LNHDA and CDR2 SQIVND (reference sequence). V lost 4 bases and J lost 4, with 15 bases in between. In DNA, the CDR3 is TGTGCCAGTAGTACTTTCCCGCCCCGGGCAGATACGCAGTATTTT. Translation: CASSTFPPRADTQYF.

This clone has a handful of counts. The chain employs TRBV7-9 and TRBJ1-2, with D perhaps matching TRBD1 (6 bases). Trimming took off 1 base at V and 2 bases at J, with 14 bases between the two ends. Per germline, CDR1 SEHNR and CDR2 FQNEAQ (reference sequence). The CDR3 runs to 16 residues. CDR3 nucleotide sequence: TGTGCCAGCAGCTTAGTCAGCGGGACAAAGAACTATGGCTACACCTTC. It codes for CASSLVSGTKNYGYTF.

This clone was observed a single time. This chain uses TRBV10-3 with TRBJ2-3, with TRBD2 matching 13 bases. This CDR3 region has 17 residues. CDR1 ENHRY and CDR2 SYGVKD come from the germline V gene. The J segment lost 5 bases and the V segment lost 4 bases, leaving 9 bases of the junction unmatched. The CDR3 loop is CAISGTSGGLGGDTQYF. The DNA for the CDR3 is TGTGCCATCAGTGGGACTAGCGGGGGCCTAGGTGGAGATACGCAGTATTTT.

This clone was seen only a few times. The rearrangement joins TRBV2 to TRBJ2-2; D may be TRBD2 (5 bases). The germline V gene has CDR1 SNHLY and CDR2 FYNNEI. This CDR3 has 14 amino acids. The V gene lost 2 bases and the J gene lost 6 bases, with 10 bases spanning the gap. In DNA form, the CDR3 reads TGTGCCAGCAGTGAAAGCTGGGGAGCCGGGGAGCTGTTTTTT. Protein sequence: CASSESWGAGELFF.

V is TRBV12-5 and J is TRBJ1-2; 7 bases agree with TRBD1. The CDR3 consists of 13 residues. Looked up from germline, CDR1 is LGHNT and CDR2 is FRNRAP. V shed 1 base, J shed 7 bases, and the junction held 3 bases outside the gene matches. CDR3 coding DNA: TGTGCTAGTGGTTTGGACCCAGGGGGTGGCTACACCTTC. Its translation is CASGLDPGGGYTF.

The CDR3, as DNA: TGCGCCAGCAGCAGTACTGGGGGGTTTGGTGGCTACACCTTC. Translating gives CASSSTGGFGGYTF. The rearrangement uses TRBV5-1 and TRBJ1-2; D possibly corresponds to TRBD1 (5 bases). CDR1 is SGHRS and CDR2 is YFSETQ in the germline V gene. V lost 4 bases and J 7 bases, leaving 17 bases between the germline ends. CDR3 length: 14 amino acids.

The V gene is TRBV19, the J gene TRBJ2-2; possibly TRBD2 for D (6 bases). The V and J ends lost 7 bases and 2 bases respectively, with 11 bases between them. This CDR3 has 14 residues. Germline-derived CDR1 and CDR2 are LNHDA and SQIVND (reference sequence). CDR3 DNA: TGTGCCAGTACTCGGACTACTAACACCGGGGAGCTGTTTTTT. Encoded protein: CASTRTTNTGELFF.

This clone was counted between two and nine times. The rearrangement joins TRBV30 to TRBJ1-2; 8 bases match TRBD1. V gave up 5 bases and J gave up 2 bases; unmatched junction bases: 7. Germline CDR1 GTSNPN, CDR2 SVGIG (reference sequence). The CDR3 consists of 14 residues. The CDR3 coding sequence is TGTGCCTGGCGACCGGGACAGGTGAACTATGGCTACACCTTC. This translates into CAWRPGQVNYGYTF.

The chain couples TRBV2 to TRBJ2-7; 11 nucleotides line up with TRBD1. Germline CDR1 is SNHLY and CDR2 is FYNNEI. The CDR3 loop spans 16 amino acids. V lost 5 bases to trimming and J lost 7 bases; unmatched junction nucleotides: 13. The CDR3 nucleotides read TGTGCCAGCAGTTCCCTCTTCGGACAGGGGGCACGAGAGCAGTACTTC. It is translated as CASSSLFGQGAREQYF.

V gene TRBV19 combines with J gene TRBJ2-3, with D maybe TRBD1 (5 bases). CDR1 and CDR2 (germline): LNHDA, SQIVND (reference sequence). Deletions cut 4 bases from V and 2 bases from J, with 10 bases between. The CDR3 spans 14 residues. The CDR3 reads CASSTDSDTDTQYF. The CDR3 coding sequence is TGTGCCAGTAGTACAGACAGTGACACAGATACGCAGTATTTT.

This clone was counted a single time. The chain carries TRBV10-2 and TRBJ2-2; TRBD2 matches 7 bases. This CDR3 contains 15 residues. J lost 3 bases, V lost 7 bases, and 8 bases had no gene match. Germline-derived CDR1 and CDR2 are WSHSY and SAAADI. In DNA, the CDR3 is TGCGCCAGCATAGGCGGGGGAGCAGACACCGGGGAGCTGTTTTTT. This encodes CASIGGGADTGELFF.

This clone is a singleton in its sample. The chain combines TRBV29-1 with TRBJ1-1, with D unclear. The CDR3 runs 13 residues. The ends were cut back, 4 bases at V and 5 bases at J, with 14 bases in the middle. Germline CDR1 SQVTM, CDR2 ANQGSEA. For the CDR3, the DNA is TGCAGCGTTGTGGGGAGACTGGGGACTGAAGCTTTCTTT. Protein product: CSVVGRLGTEAFF.

The chain carries TRBV4-3 and TRBJ1-1; D is ambiguous. CDR1 is LGHNA, CDR2 YSLEER, per germline. V was shortened by 1 base and J by 1 base, with 7 bases between the two germline ends. This CDR3 spans 14 amino acids. The CDR3 coding sequence is TGCGCCAGCAGCCAAGTAGACAAGAACACTGAAGCTTTCTTT. Its protein product is CASSQVDKNTEAFF.

This chain links TRBV7-9 with TRBJ2-3; 8 bases line up with TRBD1. V was clipped by 5 bases and J by 6 bases; unmatched bases: 7. The CDR3 consists of 14 residues. Germline assignment: CDR1 SEHNR and CDR2 FQNEAQ (reference sequence). The CDR3 protein is CASSKGQAMDTQYF. The CDR3 DNA reads TGTGCCAGCAGCAAGGGACAGGCCATGGATACGCAGTATTTT.

The chain recombines TRBV11-2 with TRBJ2-3; 10 bases are shared with TRBD1. J gave up 5 bases and V 5 bases, and 13 bases lay outside the gene matches. The CDR3 spans 17 residues. Germline-derived CDR1 and CDR2 are SGHAT and FQNNGV. CDR3 region: CASSGGMTGGLIDTQYF. Here the CDR3 DNA reads TGTGCCAGCAGCGGGGGAATGACAGGGGGCCTGATAGATACGCAGTATTTT.

By share, this clone counts as large. V and J are TRBV2 and TRBJ2-7, with D perhaps TRBD1 (5 bases). The V and J ends lost 9 bases and 0 bases respectively, with 12 bases between them. The CDR3 totals 13 residues. The germline V gene encodes CDR1 SNHLY and CDR2 FYNNEI. Written as DNA, the CDR3 is TGTGCCAGGCGACAGCCACGCTCCTACGAGCAGTACTTC. Translation gives CARRQPRSYEQYF.

CDR3 protein: CSGGTSGTYNEQFF. The CDR3 DNA reads as TGCAGCGGGGGGACTAGCGGAACCTACAATGAGCAGTTCTTC. This chain joins TRBV29-1 and TRBJ2-1, with 11 bases identical to TRBD2. Unmatched junction bases numbered 4, after V lost 7 bases and J lost 2 bases. CDR1 and CDR2 (germline): SQVTM, ANQGSEA. The CDR3 sequence is 14 residues long.

The chain carries TRBV5-1 and TRBJ2-3; TRBD2 aligns across 8 bases. J gave up 2 bases and V 5 bases, and 7 bases lay outside the gene matches. The CDR3 totals 15 residues. Germline CDR1 and CDR2: SGHRS and YFSETQ. In nucleotides, the CDR3 is TGCGCCAGCAGTGTAACGGGGGGGCTCACAGATACGCAGTATTTT. Translation: CASSVTGGLTDTQYF.

The chain has TRBV4-1 and TRBJ1-4, with a possible D match to TRBD1 (6 bases). From germline, CDR1 is MGHRA and CDR2 YSYEKL. There are 15 residues in the CDR3. The V end was cut by 4 bases, the J end by 4 bases, with 13 bases between. The CDR3 loop reads CASSLTDSYNEKLFF. The CDR3, as DNA: TGCGCCAGCAGCCTAACGGACAGCTATAATGAAAAACTGTTTTTT.

V gene TRBV2 combines with J gene TRBJ2-7; 8 bases are shared with TRBD1. This CDR3 spans 15 amino acids. Germline CDR1 is SNHLY and CDR2 is FYNNEI. V trimming: 2 bases; J trimming: 3 bases; junction bases outside the gene matches: 6. The CDR3 protein is CASSEQGAFGYEQYF. The CDR3 DNA reads as TGTGCCAGCAGTGAACAGGGGGCTTTTGGCTACGAGCAGTACTTC. Full variable domain (remainder filled in from reference TRBV2 and TRBJ2-7): EPEVTQTPSHQVTQMGQEVILRCVPISNHLYFYWYRQILGQKVEFLVSFYNNEISEKSEIFDDQFSVERPDGSNFTLKIRSTKLEDSAMYFCASSEQGAFGYEQYFGPGTRLTVT.

The rearrangement links TRBV7-9 to TRBJ2-7, with a weak D call TRBD1 (6 bases). In germline, CDR1 is SEHNR, CDR2 FQNEAQ (reference sequence). With 5 bases removed from V and 4 bases from J, the gap between germline ends came to 21 bases. The CDR3 is 16 amino acids. CDR3 sequence reads: CASSTTIQRTDYEQYF. The CDR3 DNA is TGTGCCAGCAGCACAACTATACAGAGGACAGATTACGAGCAGTACTTC.

The chain joins TRBV28 to TRBJ1-1; D remains ambiguous. The length of the CDR3 is 15 residues. Germline V gene data show CDR1 as MDHEN and CDR2 as SYDVKM. V gave up 6 bases and J gave up 1 base, with 15 bases separating them. The CDR3 sequence is CASRRPGEGNTEAFF. The CDR3 nucleotides read TGTGCCAGCAGAAGGCCTGGGGAGGGGAACACTGAAGCTTTCTTT.

This clone counts as large. V and J are TRBV18 and TRBJ1-5; D perhaps matches TRBD1 (5 bases). Trimming removed 4 bases at V and 3 bases at J, with 16 bases between. Looked up from germline, CDR1 is KGHSH and CDR2 is LQKENI. The CDR3 consists of 16 residues. CDR3 in DNA: TGTGCCAGCTCACAAGGGGCTCCATCTAACAATCAGCCCCAGCATTTT. It yields the protein CASSQGAPSNNQPQHF.

The rearrangement joins TRBV6-1 to TRBJ2-7, with D possibly TRBD2 on 7 matching bases. The CDR3 is 17 amino acids. Germline CDR1 MNHNS, CDR2 SASEGT. V lost 4 bases and J lost 3, with 22 bases in between. The CDR3 here is CASSARHAGAEVYEQYF. Written as DNA, the CDR3 is TGTGCCAGCAGTGCCAGGCACGCGGGGGCGGAAGTCTACGAGCAGTACTTC.

The V call is TRBV5-8, the J call TRBJ2-2; D is uncertain. This CDR3 spans 13 amino acids. CDR1 is SGHTS, CDR2 YDEGEE, per germline. V lost 4 bases and J lost 8, with 12 bases in between. This chain's CDR3 is CASSPERVGELFF. DNA of the CDR3: TGTGCCAGCAGCCCGGAACGGGTAGGGGAGCTGTTTTTT.

The V and J genes are TRBV6-1 and TRBJ2-5; D is uncertain. The CDR3 sequence is 14 residues long. Germline assignment: CDR1 MNHNS and CDR2 SASEGT. Trimming pared 6 bases from V and 2 bases from J, leaving 13 bases between. CDR3 nucleotides: TGTGCCAGCAGAATGGCCCCCGTGCAAGAGACCCAGTACTTC. It translates to CASRMAPVQETQYF.